One sample yielded the 4 T cell receptor beta chains listed below, sequenced in a study of T cells after yellow fever vaccination. TCRdb fed the 5' RACE reads into MiXCR, producing one record per CDR3 protein. The repertoire holds hundreds of thousands of distinct CDR3 sequences, with 11% as singletons. Sequenced material: PBMCs, taken on the day of the first yellow fever vaccination. These receptors were collected from a man aged 18-30 years who received the YFV17D yellow fever vaccine.

The chain combines TRBV2 with TRBJ2-7; possible D gene TRBD1, 5 bases. Between the trimmed V and J ends, which lost 10 bases and 0 bases, there was a span of 16 bases. Germline loops: CDR1 SNHLY, CDR2 FYNNEI. The CDR3 consists of 14 residues. The CDR3 DNA reads TGTGCCACACAAGGGGTGGGCACCTCCTACGAGCAGTACTTC. Amino acid sequence: CATQGVGTSYEQYF.

This clonotype has only a few counts. The chain is built from TRBV7-9 and TRBJ2-1; TRBD2 aligns across 14 bases. From germline, CDR1 is SEHNR and CDR2 FQNEAQ (reference sequence). The V gene end was trimmed by 6 bases and the J gene end by 8 bases; junction bases not matched to a gene: 6. This CDR3 is 15 amino acids long. In DNA, the CDR3 is TGTGCCAGCAGGCGGACTAGCGGGGGGCTCCATGAGCAGTTCTTC. This codes for CASRRTSGGLHEQFF.

This clonotype has just a few counts. The rearrangement joins TRBV14 to TRBJ2-1; D is ambiguous. The germline V gene has CDR1 SGHDN and CDR2 FVKESK. With 1 base removed from V and 2 bases from J, the gap between germline ends came to 12 bases. This CDR3 spans 16 amino acids. The DNA of the CDR3 is TGTGCCAGCAGCCAAGTTGGCAGGTCGGCCTACAATGAGCAGTTCTTC. Protein sequence: CASSQVGRSAYNEQFF.

This clonotype was picked up many times. The V gene is TRBV7-2, the J gene TRBJ2-2, with D perhaps matching TRBD1 or TRBD2 (6 bases each). The CDR3 length is 14 residues. Germline V lookup: CDR1 SGHTA, CDR2 FQGNSA. V was pared by 5 bases and J by 7 bases, with 14 bases between. CDR3 in DNA: TGTGCCAGCAGCCCTACGGGGGCGGTCGGGGAGCTGTTTTTT. It specifies CASSPTGAVGELFF.